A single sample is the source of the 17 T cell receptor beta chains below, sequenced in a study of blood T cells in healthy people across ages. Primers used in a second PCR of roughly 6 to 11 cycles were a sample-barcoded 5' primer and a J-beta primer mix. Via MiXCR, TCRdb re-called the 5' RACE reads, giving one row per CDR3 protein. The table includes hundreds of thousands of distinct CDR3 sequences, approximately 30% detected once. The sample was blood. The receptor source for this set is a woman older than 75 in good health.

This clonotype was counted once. The CDR3, as DNA: TGCAGTGCTAGGCAGAGAAACTACAATGAGCAGTTCTTC. It specifies CSARQRNYNEQFF. The genes are TRBV20-1 and TRBJ2-1; D uncertain. V was shortened by 3 bases and J by 3 bases, with 9 bases between the two germline ends. The CDR3 runs to 13 residues. Germline CDR1 reads DFQATT; CDR2 reads SNEGSKA (reference sequence).

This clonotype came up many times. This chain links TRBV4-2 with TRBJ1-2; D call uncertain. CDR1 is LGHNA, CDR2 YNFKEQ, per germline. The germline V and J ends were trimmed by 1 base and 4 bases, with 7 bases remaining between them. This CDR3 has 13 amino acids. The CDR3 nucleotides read TGTGCCAGCAGCCAAGGCGGGGTCTATGGCTACACCTTC. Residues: CASSQGGVYGYTF.

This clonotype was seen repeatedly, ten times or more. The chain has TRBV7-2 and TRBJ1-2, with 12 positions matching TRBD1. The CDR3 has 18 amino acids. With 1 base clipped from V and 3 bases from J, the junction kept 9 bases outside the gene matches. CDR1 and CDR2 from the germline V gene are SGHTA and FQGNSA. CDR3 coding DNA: TGTGCCAGCAGCTTAGTGGTGGGACAGGGGGCTTGGGACTATGGCTACACCTTC. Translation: CASSLVVGQGAWDYGYTF.

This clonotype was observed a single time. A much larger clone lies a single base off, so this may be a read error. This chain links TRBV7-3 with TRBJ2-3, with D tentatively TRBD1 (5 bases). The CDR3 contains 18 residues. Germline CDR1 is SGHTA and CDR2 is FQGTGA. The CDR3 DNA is TGTGCCAGCAGCCGACAAGGGGATAGGACCCCTAGTTTGGATACGGAGTATTTT. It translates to CASSRQGDRTPSLDTEYF. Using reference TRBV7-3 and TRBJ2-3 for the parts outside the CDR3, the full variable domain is GAGVSQTPSNKVTEKGKYVELRCDPISGHTALYWYRQSLGQGPEFLIYFQGTGAADDSGLPNDRFFAVRPEGSVSTLKIQRTERGDSAVYLCASSRQGDRTPSLDTEYFGPGTRLTVL.

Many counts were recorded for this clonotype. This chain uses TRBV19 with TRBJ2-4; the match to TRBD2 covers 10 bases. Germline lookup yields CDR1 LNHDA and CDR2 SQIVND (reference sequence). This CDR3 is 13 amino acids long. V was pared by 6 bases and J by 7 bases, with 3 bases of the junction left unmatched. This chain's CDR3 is CASSTTSGNIQYF. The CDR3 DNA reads TGTGCCAGTAGCACGACTAGCGGGAACATTCAGTACTTC.

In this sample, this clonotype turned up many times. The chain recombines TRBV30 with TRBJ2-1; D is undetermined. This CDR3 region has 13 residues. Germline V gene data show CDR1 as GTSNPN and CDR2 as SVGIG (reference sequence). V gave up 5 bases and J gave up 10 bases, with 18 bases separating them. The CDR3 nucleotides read TGTGCCTGGGCTGATACGCGAGTGGGGGAGCAGTTCTTC. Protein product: CAWADTRVGEQFF.

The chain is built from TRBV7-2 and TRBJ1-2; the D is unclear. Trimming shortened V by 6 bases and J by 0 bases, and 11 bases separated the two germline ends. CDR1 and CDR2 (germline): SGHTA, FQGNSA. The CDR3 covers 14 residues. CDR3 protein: CASSRRTANYGYTF. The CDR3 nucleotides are TGTGCCAGCAGTCGTAGGACCGCTAACTATGGCTACACCTTC.

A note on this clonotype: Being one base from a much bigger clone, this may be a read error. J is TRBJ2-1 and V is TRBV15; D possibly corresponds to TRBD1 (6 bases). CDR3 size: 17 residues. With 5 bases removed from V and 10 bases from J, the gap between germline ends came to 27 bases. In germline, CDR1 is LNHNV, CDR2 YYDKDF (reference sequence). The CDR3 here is CATSPGWTTGMGYEQFF. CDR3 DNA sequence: TGTGCCACCAGCCCCGGGTGGACAACAGGGATGGGTTACGAGCAGTTCTTC.

The CDR3 coding sequence is TGCAGTGCAGGGGGGCCTGAAGCTTTCTTT. It translates to CSAGGPEAFF. The chain carries TRBV20-1 and TRBJ1-1; D may be TRBD1 (6 bases). Germline CDR1 DFQATT, CDR2 SNEGSKA (reference sequence). This CDR3 contains 10 residues. Trimming cost V 6 bases and J 6 bases, with 8 bases left between them.

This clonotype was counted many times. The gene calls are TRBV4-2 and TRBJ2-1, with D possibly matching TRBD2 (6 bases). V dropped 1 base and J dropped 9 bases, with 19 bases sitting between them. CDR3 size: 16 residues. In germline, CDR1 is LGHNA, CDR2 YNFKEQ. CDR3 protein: CASSQGRRASEGEQFF. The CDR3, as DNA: TGTGCCAGCAGCCAAGGCCGAAGGGCTAGCGAGGGTGAGCAGTTCTTC.

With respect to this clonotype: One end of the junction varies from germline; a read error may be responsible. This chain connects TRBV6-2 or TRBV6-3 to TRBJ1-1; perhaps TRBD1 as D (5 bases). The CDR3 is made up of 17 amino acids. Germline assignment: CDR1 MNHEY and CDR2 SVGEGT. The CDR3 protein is CASSPPPGGFLNTKAFF. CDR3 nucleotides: TGTGCCAGCAGTCCCCCACCGGGGGGATTTTTAAACACTAAAGCTTTCTTT.

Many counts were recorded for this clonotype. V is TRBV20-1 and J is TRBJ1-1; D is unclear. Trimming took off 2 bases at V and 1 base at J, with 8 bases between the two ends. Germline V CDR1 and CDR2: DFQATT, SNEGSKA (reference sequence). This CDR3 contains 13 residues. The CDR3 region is CSARRSQNTEAFF. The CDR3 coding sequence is TGCAGTGCTAGACGCAGCCAGAACACTGAAGCTTTCTTT.

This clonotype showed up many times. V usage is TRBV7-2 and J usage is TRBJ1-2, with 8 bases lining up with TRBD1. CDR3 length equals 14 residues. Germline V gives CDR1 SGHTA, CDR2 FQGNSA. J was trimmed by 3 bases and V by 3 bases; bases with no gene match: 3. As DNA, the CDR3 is TGTGCCAGCAGCTTCACGACAGGGGACTATGGCTACACCTTC. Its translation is CASSFTTGDYGYTF.

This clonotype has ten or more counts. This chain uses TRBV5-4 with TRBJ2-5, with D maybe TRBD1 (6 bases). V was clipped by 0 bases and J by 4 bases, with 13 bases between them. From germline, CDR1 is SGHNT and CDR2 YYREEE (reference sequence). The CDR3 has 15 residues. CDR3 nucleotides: TGTGCCAGCAGCTTGGCCAGGGGACGAGGAGAGACCCAGTACTTC. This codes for CASSLARGRGETQYF.

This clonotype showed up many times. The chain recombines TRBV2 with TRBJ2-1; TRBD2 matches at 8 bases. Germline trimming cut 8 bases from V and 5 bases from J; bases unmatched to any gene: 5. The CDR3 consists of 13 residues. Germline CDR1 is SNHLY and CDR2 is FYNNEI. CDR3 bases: TGTGCCAGCCGGAGCGGGGGTAACAATGAGCAGTTCTTC. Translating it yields CASRSGGNNEQFF. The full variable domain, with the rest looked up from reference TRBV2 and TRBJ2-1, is EPEVTQTPSHQVTQMGQEVILRCVPISNHLYFYWYRQILGQKVEFLVSFYNNEISEKSEIFDDQFSVERPDGSNFTLKIRSTKLEDSAMYFCASRSGGNNEQFFGPGTRLTVL.

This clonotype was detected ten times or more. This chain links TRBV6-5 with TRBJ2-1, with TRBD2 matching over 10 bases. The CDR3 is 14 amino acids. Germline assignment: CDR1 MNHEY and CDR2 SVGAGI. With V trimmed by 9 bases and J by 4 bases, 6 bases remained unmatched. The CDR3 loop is CASERGGKYNEQFF. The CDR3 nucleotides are TGTGCCAGTGAGCGGGGGGGAAAATACAATGAGCAGTTCTTC.

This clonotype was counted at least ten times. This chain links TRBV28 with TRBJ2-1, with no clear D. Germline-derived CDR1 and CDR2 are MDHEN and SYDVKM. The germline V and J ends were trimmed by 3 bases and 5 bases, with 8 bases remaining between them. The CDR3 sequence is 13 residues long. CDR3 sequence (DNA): TGTGCCAGCAGTTTCAGGCCGGACAATGAGCAGTTCTTC. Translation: CASSFRPDNEQFF.